The 9 T cell receptor beta chains listed next were all sequenced from one sample in a study of T-cell memory formation after mild COVID-19. TCRdb redid the calling of the 5' RACE reads with MiXCR, one entry per CDR3 protein. The profile shows around 300,000 distinct CDR3 sequences, roughly 13% of them singletons. The sample consisted of PBMCs or a T cell subset sorted from them (not recorded which). The receptors here all came from a man in his late teens or twenties who had mild COVID-19 (a few samples of this study predate the infection). Cell type and time point are not known.

The sample holds many counts of this clonotype. This sequence joins TRBV5-1 and TRBJ2-1, with TRBD1 as a possible D gene (6 bases). V lost 4 bases and J 1 base, leaving 12 bases between the germline ends. Germline V lookup: CDR1 SGHRS, CDR2 YFSETQ. The CDR3 has 15 residues. The CDR3 bases are TGCGCCAGCAGCCTGCAGGGGATGTCCTACAATGAGCAGTTCTTC. This gives the protein CASSLQGMSYNEQFF. The variable domain in full, with the rest retrieved from reference TRBV5-1 and TRBJ2-1, is KAGVTQTPRYLIKTRGQQVTLSCSPISGHRSVSWYQQTPGQGLQFLFEYFSETQRNKGNFPGRFSGRQFSNSRSEMNVSTLELGDSALYLCASSLQGMSYNEQFFGPGTRLTVL.

The chain uses TRBV5-1 and TRBJ2-2; 7 positions match TRBD2. The CDR3 has 19 amino acids. Trimming took 0 bases from V and 0 from J; bases not matched to a gene: 11. Germline-derived CDR1 and CDR2 are SGHRS and YFSETQ. CDR3 nucleotide sequence: TGCGCCAGCAGCTTGGATGCTAGCGGAGGACCCACGAACACCGGGGAGCTGTTTTTT. It is translated as CASSLDASGGPTNTGELFF.

The chain is built from TRBV7-3 and TRBJ2-3; D may be TRBD2 (5 bases). The CDR3 is 15 amino acids. Deletions cut 6 bases from V and 1 base from J, with 14 bases between. Per the germline V gene, CDR1 is SGHTA and CDR2 is FQGTGA. This CDR3 reads CASSSRGSGTDTQYF. DNA of the CDR3: TGTGCCAGCAGTTCCCGGGGATCCGGCACAGATACGCAGTATTTT.

This clonotype has only a few counts. The gene calls are TRBV27 and TRBJ2-7; TRBD1 matches at 10 bases. CDR3 length: 15 amino acids. The germline V gene has CDR1 MNHEY and CDR2 SMNVEV (reference sequence). V dropped 2 bases and J dropped 2; count of bases not matched to a gene: 3. The CDR3 coding sequence is TGTGCCAGCAGTTTAGCCGGACAGGGGGCCTACGAGCAGTACTTC. As protein: CASSLAGQGAYEQYF.

The chain uses TRBV5-6 and TRBJ2-1, with D tentatively TRBD2 (6 bases). This CDR3 is built from 16 residues. CDR1 SGHDT and CDR2 YYEEEE come from the germline V gene. With 4 bases removed from V and 6 bases from J, the gap between germline ends came to 20 bases. CDR3 sequence reads: CASSLSSGGGFNEQFF. The CDR3, as DNA: TGTGCCAGCAGCCTATCAAGCGGTGGAGGGTTCAATGAGCAGTTCTTC.

This clonotype was picked up many times. The rearrangement joins TRBV4-3 to TRBJ1-6, with D unclear. Germline lookup yields CDR1 LGHNA and CDR2 YSLEER. The germline V and J ends were trimmed by 0 bases and 14 bases, with 17 bases remaining between them. The length of the CDR3 is 15 residues. The CDR3 DNA sequence: TGCGCCAGCAGCCAAGATACGGGCTCCGAGCTTTCCCTCCACTTT. This gives the protein CASSQDTGSELSLHF.

This clonotype occurred many times. The chain joins TRBV7-2 to TRBJ2-1; either TRBD1 or TRBD2 may supply D (5 bases each). Trimming removed 1 base from V and 8 bases from J, with 21 bases in between. The CDR3 has 17 amino acids. Germline V lookup: CDR1 SGHTA, CDR2 FQGNSA. CDR3 DNA: TGTGCCAGCAGCTTAGTTCGGGGCCGGGTGGGGCTCTATGAGCAGTTCTTC. Its translation: CASSLVRGRVGLYEQFF.

This clonotype was found a few times. The rearrangement links TRBV12-3 or TRBV12-4 to TRBJ1-4; weak D call: TRBD1 (5 bases). With 4 bases removed from V and 8 bases from J, the gap between germline ends came to 14 bases. The CDR3 covers 14 residues. CDR3 sequence: CASSSGGSIEKLFF. In nucleotides, the CDR3 is TGTGCCAGCAGTTCGGGGGGGTCGATAGAAAAACTGTTTTTT.

This clonotype was counted a few times. This chain connects TRBV15 to TRBJ2-3; maybe TRBD1 (6 bases). Germline V gene lookup returns CDR1 LNHNV and CDR2 YYDKDF (reference sequence). This CDR3 spans 14 amino acids. V dropped 1 base and J dropped 7 bases, with 12 bases sitting between them. The CDR3 nucleotides read TGTGCCACCAGCAGAGTGGGGGCAGCTAATACGCAGTATTTT. It specifies CATSRVGAANTQYF.